One T cell receptor (beta chain) is described in this entry. Its antigen remains unknown. The CDR3 has 14 residues. Germline loops: CDR1 SQVTM, CDR2 ANQGSEA. V shed 6 bases and J 6 bases; nucleotides not matched to a gene: 8. Donors were healthy HIV-negative adults without recently reported acute infections or vaccinations. The data are from a study of shared clonotypes between healthy human individuals. Every subset had its genomic DNA shared out evenly among several immunoSEQ plates. Profiling relied on immunoSEQ multiplex PCR, and the TCRdb table lists in-frame clones only, not all of them. The sample has around 200,000 clones; 65% to 70% are singletons. Study results and limitations: It was the non-shared clonotypes that had lower generation probabilities than clonotypes shared by all four donors.

The chain combines TRBV29-1 with TRBJ2-1, with 10 bases identical to TRBD2. The sequenced material came from memory CD4+ T cells sorted from blood. Subset specified: CD45RA-negative fraction. The TCR comes from a man aged 25-40 years in good health. The CDR3 DNA sequence: TGCAGCGTCCCAGCGGGAGGGATCAGCAATGAGCAGTTCTTC. Protein: CSVPAGGISNEQFF.